Listed below are T cell receptor beta chains from one sample, sequenced in a study of blood T cell repertoires in COVID-19. Profiled with immunoSEQ multiplex PCR; TCRdb holds only in-frame clones, not every one. The sample lists over 100,000 clones; about four fifths were seen once. Sequencing was performed on peripheral blood. Receptors originate from a woman of 80 years or more with active or convalescent COVID-19. CDR3s include the opening cysteine and the closing phenylalanine or tryptophan. D genes are given only for firm matches. The size of a clone is reported for some rows only, either as once, few or many, or as a class for expanded clones.

TRBD2	.	TRBV28	TRBJ2-3	TGTGCCAGCCGGGGGGGGGTAGGCACAGATACGCAGTATTTT	CASRGGVGTDTQYF
TRBD1	.	TRBV7-9	TRBJ1-1	TGTGCCAGCACTGTGACAGGGGCCTTTATGGTGAACACTGAAGCTTTCTTT	CASTVTGAFMVNTEAFF
.	.	TRBV11-2	TRBJ1-2	TGTGCCAGCAGCTCCTATAGTTCGAACTATGGCTACACCTTC	CASSSYSSNYGYTF
TRBD2	.	TRBV2	TRBJ2-3	TGTGCCAGCAGGGTAGGGAGCGGGAGTTCTTATACGCAGTATTTT	CASRVGSGSSYTQYF
TRBD1	medium-sized	TRBV5-6	TRBJ1-5	TGTGCCAGCAGCTCACAGGGGGTTAGCAATCAGCCCCAGCATTTT	CASSSQGVSNQPQHF
.	.	TRBV6-5	TRBJ2-5	TGTGCCAGCAGTTACGGAGGGGCGCAAGAGACCCAGTACTTC	CASSYGGAQETQYF
TRBD1	.	TRBV7-9	TRBJ2-7	TGTGCCAGCAGCGGGGGACAGTTTTACGAGCAGTACTTC	CASSGGQFYEQYF
.	.	TRBV5-1	TRBJ1-6	TGCGCCAGCAGCTCGGACGGAGGTAATTCACCCCTCCACTTT	CASSSDGGNSPLHF
TRBD1	.	TRBV5-4	TRBJ2-2	TGTGCCAGCAGCTTGCAGGACAGGGTAACCGGGGAGCTGTTTTTT	CASSLQDRVTGELFF
.	.	TRBV18	TRBJ2-5	TGTGCCAGCTCAGCGGAAGAGACCCAGTACTTC	CASSAEETQYF
TRBD1	.	TRBV24-1	TRBJ2-7	TGTGCCACCAGTGAACCGGGACAGGGGCCCCACGAGCAGTACTTC	CATSEPGQGPHEQYF
.	.	TRBV23-1	TRBJ2-7	TGCGCCAGCAGTCAATCCTCCCGACAGGGAGGTAGGGGATCCTACGAGCAGTACTTC	CASSQSSRQGGRGSYEQYF
TRBD1	.	TRBV5-1	TRBJ1-2	TGCGCCAGCAGCCAAAGTTTAACAGGGGTGGATGGCTACACCTTC	CASSQSLTGVDGYTF
.	.	TRBV7-2	TRBJ2-7	TGTGCCAGCAGCTTAGCGACGACAGGTAGGGCCCTGTACGAGCAGTACTTC	CASSLATTGRALYEQYF
TRBD1	.	TRBV20-1	TRBJ2-1	TGCAGTGCAAGTTCCGGGACAGGGGCAAATGAGCAGTTCTTC	CSASSGTGANEQFF
TRBD1	.	TRBV2	TRBJ1-5	TGTGCCAGCAGTCCACCGGGACAGGGAAATCAGCCCCAGCATTTT	CASSPPGQGNQPQHF
.	once	TRBV2	TRBJ1-1	TGTGCCAGCGTTAGAAGTGAAGCTTTCTTT	CASVRSEAFF
.	.	TRBV1	TRBJ2-3	TGCACCAGCAGCCAAGGCCGGACTAGCGGACGAATAATTACCTCAATCGATACGCAGTATTTT	CTSSQGRTSGRIITSIDTQYF
.	.	TRBV30	TRBJ1-3	TGTGCCTGGAAAGCGTCTGGAAACACCATATATTTT	CAWKASGNTIYF
.	.	TRBV25-1	TRBJ2-2	TGTGCCAGCAGTGAGCCCGGGACACTGAACACCGGGGAGCTGTTTTTT	CASSEPGTLNTGELFF
.	.	TRBV19	TRBJ1-1	TGTGCCAGTAATCAGGGGAACACTGAAGCTTTCTTT	CASNQGNTEAFF
TRBD1	once	TRBV19	TRBJ1-5	TGTGCCAGTAGTATTGGGCAGGGGGATCAGCCCCAGCATTTT	CASSIGQGDQPQHF
.	.	TRBV20-1	TRBJ2-7	TGCAGTGCTAGTAAGGGGACCTACGAGCAGTACTTC	CSASKGTYEQYF
.	.	TRBV21-1	TRBJ1-4	TGTGCCAGCACTCCTAATGAAAAACTGTTTTTT	CASTPNEKLFF
.	.	TRBV28	TRBJ1-2	TGTGCCAGCAGTGCCACAGGTGGCTACACCTTC	CASSATGGYTF
.	.	TRBV5-1	TRBJ1-5	TGCGCCAGCAGTCGCGGGGCTGATCAGCCCCAGCATTTT	CASSRGADQPQHF
.	.	TRBV9	TRBJ1-2	TGTGCCAGCAGCGTAGCTACAGGGCCTAACTATGGCTACACCTTC	CASSVATGPNYGYTF